One sample yielded the 21 T cell receptor beta chains listed below, sequenced in a study of blood T cell repertoires in COVID-19. Sequencing was performed with immunoSEQ multiplex PCR; in TCRdb, only in-frame clones are kept and a portion is missing. The profile shows hundreds of thousands of clones, 85% to 90% of them singletons. The sequencing input was PBMCs or T cells enriched from blood (not recorded which). The receptor source for this set is a man between 50 and 59 years old who had been exposed to COVID-19.

This clone came up once. The genes are TRBV18 and TRBJ2-7; TRBD1 matches 7 bases. Germline lookup yields CDR1 KGHSH and CDR2 LQKENI. Trimming took 3 bases from V and 6 from J; bases not matched to a gene: 8. The CDR3 is made up of 14 amino acids. CDR3 in amino acids: CASSPAEGAGEQYF. CDR3 DNA: TGTGCCAGCTCACCCGCAGAGGGGGCTGGCGAGCAGTACTTC.

The chain uses TRBV5-4 and TRBJ2-3; TRBD2 might be the D (6 bases). CDR3 length equals 15 residues. The germline V and J ends were trimmed by 4 bases and 0 bases, with 12 bases remaining between them. The germline gives CDR1 SGHNT, CDR2 YYREEE (reference sequence). CDR3 sequence (DNA): TGTGCCAGCAGCGACCCTAGCGTAAGCACAGATACGCAGTATTTT. Its translation: CASSDPSVSTDTQYF.

This chain uses TRBV2 with TRBJ1-2, with 10 nucleotides matching TRBD1. Trimming cost V 7 bases and J 4 bases; bases outside gene matches: 6. The V gene's germline CDR1 is SNHLY and CDR2 FYNNEI. There are 14 residues in the CDR3. The CDR3 loop is CASTGTGVGYGYTF. The CDR3 DNA is TGTGCCAGCACGGGGACAGGGGTGGGCTATGGCTACACCTTC.

The chain couples TRBV28 to TRBJ2-7, with D perhaps TRBD2 (6 bases). The germline V and J ends were trimmed by 4 bases and 2 bases, with 12 bases remaining between them. Germline loops: CDR1 MDHEN, CDR2 SYDVKM. The CDR3 spans 14 residues. The CDR3 protein is CASSSRGGAYEQYF. The CDR3 DNA sequence: TGTGCCAGCAGTTCCCGAGGAGGGGCCTACGAGCAGTACTTC.

The chain links TRBV28 to TRBJ1-2; no reliable D call. V shed 3 bases and J shed 2 bases, with 10 bases lying between them. The length of the CDR3 is 14 residues. From germline, CDR1 is MDHEN and CDR2 SYDVKM. CDR3: CASSFSGGNYGYTF. DNA for the CDR3: TGTGCCAGCAGTTTTTCGGGAGGAAACTATGGCTACACCTTC.

The gene calls are TRBV9 and TRBJ1-5, with 7 bases identical to TRBD1. The V gene's germline CDR1 is SGDLS and CDR2 YYNGEE. After removal of 0 bases from V and 5 bases from J, the junction contained 5 bases not matched to a gene. The CDR3 covers 15 residues. The CDR3 sequence is CASSVVGDRDQPQHF. CDR3 nucleotides: TGTGCCAGCAGCGTAGTAGGCGACAGGGATCAGCCCCAGCATTTT.

This chain links TRBV27 with TRBJ1-5; weak D call: TRBD1 (6 bases). From germline, CDR1 is MNHEY and CDR2 SMNVEV (reference sequence). The CDR3 is made up of 14 amino acids. The V gene lost 5 bases and the J gene lost 3 bases, with 11 bases spanning the gap. The CDR3 region is CASSPRQDNQPQHF. The CDR3 nucleotides read TGTGCCAGCAGTCCGAGACAGGACAATCAGCCCCAGCATTTT.

This chain links TRBV30 with TRBJ1-6, with D uncertain. This CDR3 region has 14 residues. Trimming pared 4 bases from V and 6 bases from J, leaving 13 bases between. The germline V gene encodes CDR1 GTSNPN and CDR2 SVGIG (reference sequence). The CDR3 bases are TGTGCCTGGAAGCGGCGGCAGACTAATTCACCCCTCCACTTT. Encoded protein: CAWKRRQTNSPLHF.

The chain is built from TRBV5-8 and TRBJ2-7; D not resolved. Per the germline V gene, CDR1 is SGHTS and CDR2 is YDEGEE. Deletions cut 1 base from V and 1 base from J, with 6 bases between. The CDR3 loop spans 13 amino acids. The CDR3 nucleotides read TGTGCCAGCAGCTTGTACAGTTCCTACGAGCAGTACGTC. It translates to CASSLYSSYEQYV.

V is TRBV5-4 and J is TRBJ2-2, with 7 bases matching TRBD1. This CDR3 has 14 amino acids. Germline V gene lookup returns CDR1 SGHNT and CDR2 YYREEE (reference sequence). The junction had 6 bases not matched to a gene; V was cut back by 4 bases and J by 6 bases. The CDR3 nucleotides read TGTGCCAGCAGCAACGGACAGGTCCCCGGGGAGCTGTTTTTT. It translates to CASSNGQVPGELFF.

This chain links TRBV7-8 with TRBJ2-7, with TRBD1 matching 8 bases. The CDR3 runs 13 residues. Germline V gene lookup returns CDR1 SGHVS and CDR2 FQNEAQ. The junction had 4 bases not matched to a gene; V was cut back by 5 bases and J by 4 bases. The CDR3 DNA reads TGTGCCAGCAGCCCAGACAGGGGTTACGAGCAGTACGTC. Translating gives CASSPDRGYEQYV.

With respect to this clone: The identical CDR3 is also encoded by other nucleotide sequences in the sample. The J gene is TRBJ2-5, the V gene TRBV2, with D tentatively TRBD1 (6 bases). This CDR3 comprises 13 residues. Trimming stripped 6 bases from V and 2 bases from J, with 10 bases between. In germline, CDR1 is SNHLY, CDR2 FYNNEI. This chain's CDR3 is CASSPGQQETQYF. The CDR3 DNA sequence: TGTGCCAGCAGCCCTGGACAGCAAGAGACCCAGTACTTC. Filled out from reference TRBV2 and TRBJ2-5, the complete variable domain reads EPEVTQTPSHQVTQMGQEVILRCVPISNHLYFYWYRQILGQKVEFLVSFYNNEISEKSEIFDDQFSVERPDGSNFTLKIRSTKLEDSAMYFCASSPGQQETQYFGPGTRLLVL.

The chain links TRBV3-1 (or the pseudogene TRBV3-2) to TRBJ2-5, with a possible D match to TRBD1 (6 bases). Trimming took off 1 base at V and 3 bases at J, with 12 bases between the two ends. In germline, CDR1 is LGHDT, CDR2 YNNKEL (reference sequence). This CDR3 is built from 15 residues. The CDR3 nucleotides read TGTGCCAGCAGCCAAGCGGGCAGGGGAGAAGAGACCCAGTACTTC. It codes for CASSQAGRGEETQYF.

J is TRBJ2-1 and V is TRBV19; 15 bases are a match to TRBD2. With 0 bases clipped from V and 7 bases from J, the junction kept 1 base outside the gene matches. Germline V gene sequence: CDR1 LNHDA, CDR2 SQIVND (reference sequence). This CDR3 region has 16 residues. In nucleotides, the CDR3 is TGTGCCAGTAGTATAGACGGGACTAGCGGGAGGAATGAGCAGTTCTTC. This codes for CASSIDGTSGRNEQFF.

The V call is TRBV5-8, the J call TRBJ2-1, with a tentative D call TRBD1 (5 bases). Germline loops: CDR1 SGHTS, CDR2 YDEGEE. The CDR3 spans 15 residues. The V gene lost 4 bases and the J gene lost 8 bases, with 19 bases spanning the gap. The CDR3 coding sequence is TGTGCCAGCAGCCCTAGGGGTGCGTTAGGGGATGAGCAGTTCTTC. Translated: CASSPRGALGDEQFF. The variable domain in full, with the rest retrieved from reference TRBV5-8 and TRBJ2-1, is EAGVTQSPTHLIKTRGQQATLRCSPISGHTSVYWYQQALGLGLQFLLWYDEGEERNRGNFPPRFSGRQFPNYSSELNVNALELEDSALYLCASSPRGALGDEQFFGPGTRLTVL.

The chain has TRBV10-3 and TRBJ2-2; no definite D call. The V end lost 7 bases, the J end lost 2 bases, and 11 bases lay between the germline ends. The CDR3 spans 14 residues. Looked up from germline, CDR1 is ENHRY and CDR2 is SYGVKD. CDR3 bases: TGTGCCATCACCGAGGCACCAAACACCGGGGAGCTGTTTTTT. Its translation: CAITEAPNTGELFF.

V usage is TRBV5-4 and J usage is TRBJ2-5, with TRBD2 matching over 14 bases. From germline, CDR1 is SGHNT and CDR2 YYREEE (reference sequence). With 4 bases clipped from V and 5 bases from J, the junction kept 10 bases outside the gene matches. This CDR3 contains 17 residues. CDR3 in DNA: TGTGCCAGCAGCCGCCAAGGACTAGCGGGGGGTGGGGAGACCCAGTACTTC. It codes for CASSRQGLAGGGETQYF. The full variable domain, rest sourced from reference TRBV5-4 and TRBJ2-5, is ETGVTQSPTHLIKTRGQQVTLRCSSQSGHNTVSWYQQALGQGPQFIFQYYREEENGRGNFPPRFSGLQFPNYSSELNVNALELDDSALYLCASSRQGLAGGGETQYFGPGTRLLVL.

The chain combines TRBV5-1 with TRBJ1-6, with 7 positions matching TRBD1. V was pared by 5 bases and J by 7 bases, with 21 bases of the junction left unmatched. There are 19 residues in the CDR3. Germline CDR1 and CDR2: SGHRS and YFSETQ. The CDR3 DNA reads TGCGCCAGCAGTCGGGGGTACAGGGGATACTTCCCCACGAATTCACCCCTCCACTTT. This sequence encodes CASSRGYRGYFPTNSPLHF.

The rearrangement uses TRBV11-3 and TRBJ2-1; D is possibly TRBD2 (6 bases). Germline V gives CDR1 SGHNT, CDR2 YENEEA. CDR3 length: 17 residues. V dropped 1 base and J dropped 2 bases, with 15 bases sitting between them. The CDR3 DNA sequence: TGTGCCAGCAGCTTAGTAGGGGCCCCTAGCGCCTACAATGAGCAGTTCTTC. Its translation is CASSLVGAPSAYNEQFF. The variable domain in full, with the rest retrieved from reference TRBV11-3 and TRBJ2-1, is EAGVVQSPRYKIIEKKQPVAFWCNPISGHNTLYWYLQNLGQGPELLIRYENEEAVDDSQLPKDRFSAERLKGVDSTLKIQPAELGDSAVYLCASSLVGAPSAYNEQFFGPGTRLTVL.

V usage is TRBV5-1 and J usage is TRBJ1-3; possible D gene TRBD1, 6 bases. The CDR3 has 14 residues. The germline gives CDR1 SGHRS, CDR2 YFSETQ. V lost 4 bases, J lost 2 bases, and 10 bases lay in between. The CDR3 loop is CASSPRTAGNTIYF. In DNA form, the CDR3 reads TGCGCCAGCAGCCCGAGGACAGCTGGAAACACCATATATTTT.

The genes are TRBV5-1 and TRBJ2-1, with D possibly matching TRBD1 (6 bases). The CDR3 runs 15 residues. V lost 4 bases to trimming and J lost 6 bases, with 17 bases between them. The germline gives CDR1 SGHRS, CDR2 YFSETQ. The CDR3 loop is CASSQVTGISNEQFF. The CDR3 region has the DNA TGCGCCAGCAGCCAAGTAACAGGGATCAGCAATGAGCAGTTCTTC.